The entry below describes one T cell receptor beta chain. The data derive from a study of blood T cell repertoires in COVID-19. Study background: The cDNA or gDNA used as material had been derived from T cells, B-cell-depleted T cells, or PBMCs.

TCRdb's table, derived via immunoSEQ multiplex PCR, lists solely in-frame clones and lacks some. The sample records around 140,000 clones, roughly 82% being singletons. CDR3 length equals 16 residues. Germline values: CDR1 WSHSY, CDR2 SAAADI. V dropped 0 bases and J dropped 3; count of bases not matched to a gene: 6. V is TRBV10-2 and J is TRBJ2-7; 9 bases are shared with TRBD2. The sequenced sample consisted of peripheral blood. The clonotype was recovered from a human donor in a cohort sampled during active COVID-19. The CDR3 DNA reads TGCGCCAGCAGTGAGTCAGTAGCGGGAGTTGACTACGAGCAGTACGTC. Protein: CASSESVAGVDYEQYV.